The source of this T cell receptor beta chain is a study of blood T cell repertoires in COVID-19. Across the study: T cells, B-cell-depleted T cells, or PBMCs supplied cDNA or gDNA.

Germline V gives CDR1 SGHRS, CDR2 YFSETQ. The CDR3 has 14 residues. V lost 4 bases, J lost 2 bases, and 3 bases stayed unmatched. Original processing methods: By means of reference gene primer amplification, nucleated cell counts were estimated. The protocol was immunoSEQ multiplex PCR, while the TCRdb copy is restricted to in-frame clones and leaves out a portion. Clone size and V and J calls were adopted from that table, with D and trimming inferred from the DNA. This sample has 200,000 to 300,000 clones, with roughly nine tenths found just once. The table lists this clone with a count of one. This clonotype was obtained from a man younger than 35 with active or convalescent COVID-19. Sequences were obtained from peripheral blood. The chain combines TRBV5-1 with TRBJ2-7; 10 bases align to TRBD1. The CDR3 DNA is TGCGCCAGCAGCCTGGGGACAGGGGCCTACGAGCAGTACTTC. It translates to CASSLGTGAYEQYF.